This T cell receptor beta chain stems from a study of blood T cell repertoires in COVID-19. Study-wide background: There were acute and convalescent COVID-19 samples, and they came from the United States, Italy and Spain. Nucleic acid was either cDNA or gDNA, and it came from T cells, B-cell-depleted T cells, or PBMCs.

This clone was detected only a few times. The CDR3 runs 15 residues. From germline, CDR1 is SGHRS and CDR2 YFSETQ. The J segment lost 4 bases and the V segment lost 0 bases, leaving 5 bases of the junction unmatched. Methods used by the authors: Scientists estimated how many nucleated cells there were by amplifying reference gene primers. Repertoires were generated with immunoSEQ multiplex PCR, while TCRdb's copy carries only in-frame clones and drops some. That table furnishes V, J and clone size, whereas the DNA furnished D and trimming. This sample has some 50,000 clones, with approximately 85% found just once.

This chain links TRBV5-1 with TRBJ2-7; 9 nucleotides line up with TRBD2. The TCR was taken from a human donor in a cohort sampled during active COVID-19. The sample taken for sequencing was peripheral blood. In DNA form, the CDR3 reads TGCGCCAGCAGCTTGGGTGTGACTAGCGGATACGAGCAGTACTTC. Its protein is CASSLGVTSGYEQYF.